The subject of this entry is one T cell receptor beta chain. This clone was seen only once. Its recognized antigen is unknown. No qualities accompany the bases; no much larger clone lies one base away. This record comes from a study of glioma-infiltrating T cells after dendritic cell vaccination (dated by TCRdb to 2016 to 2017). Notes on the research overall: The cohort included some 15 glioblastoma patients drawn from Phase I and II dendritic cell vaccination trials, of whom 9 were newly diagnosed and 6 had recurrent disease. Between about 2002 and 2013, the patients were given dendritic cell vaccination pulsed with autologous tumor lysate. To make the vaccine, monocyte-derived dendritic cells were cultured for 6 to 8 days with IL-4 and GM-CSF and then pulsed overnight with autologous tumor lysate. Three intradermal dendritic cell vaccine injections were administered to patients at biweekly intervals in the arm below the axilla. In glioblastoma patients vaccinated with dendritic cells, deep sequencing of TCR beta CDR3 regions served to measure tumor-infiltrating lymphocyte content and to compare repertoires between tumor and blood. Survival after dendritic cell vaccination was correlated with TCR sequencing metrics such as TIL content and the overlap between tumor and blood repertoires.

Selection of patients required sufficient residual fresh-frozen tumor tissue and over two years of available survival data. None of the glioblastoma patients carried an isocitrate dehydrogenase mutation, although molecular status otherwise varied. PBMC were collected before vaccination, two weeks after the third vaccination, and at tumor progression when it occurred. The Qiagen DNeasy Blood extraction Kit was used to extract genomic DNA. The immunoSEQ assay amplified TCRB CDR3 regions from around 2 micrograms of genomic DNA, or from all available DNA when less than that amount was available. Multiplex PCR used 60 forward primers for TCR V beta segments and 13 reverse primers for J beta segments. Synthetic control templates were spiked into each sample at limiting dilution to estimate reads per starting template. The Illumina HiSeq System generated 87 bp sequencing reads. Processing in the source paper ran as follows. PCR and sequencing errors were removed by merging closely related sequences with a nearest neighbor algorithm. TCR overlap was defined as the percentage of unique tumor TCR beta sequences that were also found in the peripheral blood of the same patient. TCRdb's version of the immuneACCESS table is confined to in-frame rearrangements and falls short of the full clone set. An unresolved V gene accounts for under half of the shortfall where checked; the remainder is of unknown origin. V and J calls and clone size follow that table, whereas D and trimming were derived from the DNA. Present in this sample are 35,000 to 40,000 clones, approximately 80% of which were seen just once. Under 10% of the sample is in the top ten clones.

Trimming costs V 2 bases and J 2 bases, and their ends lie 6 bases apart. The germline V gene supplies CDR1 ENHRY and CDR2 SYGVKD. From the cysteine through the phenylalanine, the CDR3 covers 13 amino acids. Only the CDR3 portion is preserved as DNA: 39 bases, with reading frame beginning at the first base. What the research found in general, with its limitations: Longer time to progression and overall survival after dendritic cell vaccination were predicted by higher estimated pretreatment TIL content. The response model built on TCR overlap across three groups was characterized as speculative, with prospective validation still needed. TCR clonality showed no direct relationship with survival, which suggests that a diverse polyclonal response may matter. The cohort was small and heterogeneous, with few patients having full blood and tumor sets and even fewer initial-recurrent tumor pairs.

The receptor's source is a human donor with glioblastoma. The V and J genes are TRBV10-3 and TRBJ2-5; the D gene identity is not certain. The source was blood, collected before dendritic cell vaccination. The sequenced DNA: TGTGCCATCAGTGAGACAGATCAAGAGACCCAGTACTTC. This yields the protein CAISETDQETQYF.